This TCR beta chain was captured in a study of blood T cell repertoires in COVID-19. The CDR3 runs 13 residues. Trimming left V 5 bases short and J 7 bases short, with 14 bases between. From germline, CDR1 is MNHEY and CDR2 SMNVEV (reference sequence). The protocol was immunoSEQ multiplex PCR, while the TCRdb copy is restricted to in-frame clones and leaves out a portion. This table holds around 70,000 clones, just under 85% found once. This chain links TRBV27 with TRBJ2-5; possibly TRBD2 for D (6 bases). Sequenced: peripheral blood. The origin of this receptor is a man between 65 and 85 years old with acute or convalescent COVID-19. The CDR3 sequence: CASSNGGLGTQYF. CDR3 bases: TGTGCCAGCAGTAACGGGGGACTTGGGACCCAGTACTTC.